The 5 T cell receptor beta chains in this list originate from one sample, sequenced in a study of cytomegalovirus exposure and HLA in healthy donors. Vbeta (60) and Jbeta (13) primers were used in the PCR. Generated by immunoSEQ multiplex PCR, the TCRdb table keeps only in-frame clones and is missing some. The table records about 180,000 clones, more than 65% of them present only once. The sample was PBMCs. These receptors were obtained from a man aged 30 to 45 in good health and CMV-seronegative.

The chain uses TRBV7-6 and TRBJ1-5, with no clear D. Germline V lookup: CDR1 SGHVS, CDR2 FNYEAQ. This CDR3 is built from 14 residues. The chain's CDR3 is CAEKGEPSNQPQHF. The CDR3 DNA reads as TGTGCTGAAAAGGGAGAGCCCAGCAATCAGCCCCAGCATTTT.

The rearrangement links TRBV5-1 to TRBJ2-2, with D tentatively TRBD2 (6 bases). This CDR3 spans 17 amino acids. CDR1 and CDR2 from the germline V gene are SGHRS and YFSETQ. Trimming pared 5 bases from V and 0 bases from J, leaving 17 bases between. CDR3 residues: CASSLRLEDANTGELFF. For the CDR3, the DNA is TGCGCCAGCAGTCTCCGACTAGAAGATGCGAACACCGGGGAGCTGTTTTTT.

The chain employs TRBV5-5 and TRBJ1-4; D not resolved. CDR3 length: 16 amino acids. Looked up from germline, CDR1 is SGHKS and CDR2 is YYEKEE (reference sequence). The ends were cut back, 0 bases at V and 0 bases at J, with 9 bases in the middle. CDR3 loop: CASSLDVSATNEKLFF. In DNA form, the CDR3 reads TGTGCCAGCAGCTTGGACGTGAGTGCAACTAATGAAAAACTGTTTTTT.

The DNA for the CDR3 is TGTGCCAGCAGCTTAGCTGGCAGGGGGTCGGCCACTGAAGCTTTCTTT. Translated: CASSLAGRGSATEAFF. This chain uses TRBV7-9 with TRBJ1-1; TRBD1 agrees at 7 bases. Germline assignment: CDR1 SEHNR and CDR2 FQNEAQ (reference sequence). Germline trimming cut 0 bases from V and 4 bases from J; bases unmatched to any gene: 8. This CDR3 is 16 amino acids long.

The V gene is TRBV28, the J gene TRBJ2-7; D gene unclear. The V end lost 6 bases, the J end lost 3 bases, and 6 bases lay between the germline ends. This CDR3 is built from 11 residues. Germline-derived CDR1 and CDR2 are MDHEN and SYDVKM. The CDR3 DNA sequence: TGTGCCAGCAGATCTTACTACGAGCAGTACTTC. Translation: CASRSYYEQYF. Variable domain in full (rest from reference TRBV28 and TRBJ2-7): DVKVTQSSRYLVKRTGEKVFLECVQDMDHENMFWYRQDPGLGLRLIYFSYDVKMKEKGDIPEGYSVSREKKERFSLILESASTNQTSMYLCASRSYYEQYFGPGTRLTVT.